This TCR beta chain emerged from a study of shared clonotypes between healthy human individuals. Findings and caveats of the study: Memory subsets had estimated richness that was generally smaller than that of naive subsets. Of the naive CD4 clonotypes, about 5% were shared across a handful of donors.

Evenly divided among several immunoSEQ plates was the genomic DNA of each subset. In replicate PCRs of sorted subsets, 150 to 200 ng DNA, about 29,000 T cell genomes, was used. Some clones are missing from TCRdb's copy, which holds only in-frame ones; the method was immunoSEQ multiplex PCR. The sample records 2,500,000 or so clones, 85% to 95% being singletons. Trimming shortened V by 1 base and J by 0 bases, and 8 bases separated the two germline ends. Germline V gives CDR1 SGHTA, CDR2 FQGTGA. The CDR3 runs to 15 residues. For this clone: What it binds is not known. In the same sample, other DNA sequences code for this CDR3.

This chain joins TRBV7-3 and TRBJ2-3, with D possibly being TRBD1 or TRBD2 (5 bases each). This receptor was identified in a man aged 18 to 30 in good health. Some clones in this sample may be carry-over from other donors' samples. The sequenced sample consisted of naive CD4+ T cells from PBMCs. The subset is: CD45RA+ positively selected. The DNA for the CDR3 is TGTGCCAGCAGCTTAATGGGGGTCAGCACAGATACGCAGTATTTT. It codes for CASSLMGVSTDTQYF.